The 29 T cell receptor beta chains in this list originate from one sample, sequenced in a study of T-cell reconstitution after alpha-beta-depleted transplantation in children. Researchers prepared the TCRbeta library using unique molecular identifiers, the study reports. TCRdb processed the PCR reads anew with MiXCR; each CDR3 protein has one entry. The sample gives 750,000 to 950,000 distinct CDR3 sequences, approximately 15% of which show up once; roughly 4.8% is in the top ten. The starting material was PBMCs, mostly from graft donor cells, obtained 360 days after TCRalphabeta/CD19-depleted stem cell transplant. The receptors shown here come from a male patient younger than 18 who had a stem cell transplant for acute lymphoblastic leukemia, so the T cells may come from the graft donor.

The chain employs TRBV10-2 and TRBJ2-5; 9 nucleotides agree with TRBD1. Trimming took 6 bases from V and 4 from J; bases not matched to a gene: 6. The CDR3 extends over 14 amino acids. Looked up from germline, CDR1 is WSHSY and CDR2 is SAAADI. DNA for the CDR3: TGCGCCAGCAGGGGGACAGGGTTTTCAGAGACCCAGTACTTC. It encodes CASRGTGFSETQYF.

This clonotype came up many times. The genes are TRBV7-9 and TRBJ1-1, with D perhaps matching TRBD1 (5 bases). CDR3 length: 16 residues. With 3 bases removed from V and 3 bases from J, the gap between germline ends came to 17 bases. Germline V gene sequence: CDR1 SEHNR, CDR2 FQNEAQ (reference sequence). The CDR3 region is CASSFTAQKGYTEAFF. As DNA, the CDR3 is TGTGCCAGCAGCTTTACGGCACAAAAGGGGTACACTGAAGCTTTCTTT.

The sample holds a few counts of this clonotype. The chain carries TRBV9 and TRBJ2-4; D ambiguous. CDR1 and CDR2 (germline): SGDLS, YYNGEE. The CDR3 contains 13 residues. Trimming removed 2 bases from V and 6 bases from J, with 9 bases in between. CDR3 bases: TGTGCCAGCAGCGTGGGGTCCGGAAACATTCAGTACTTC. Protein: CASSVGSGNIQYF.

This clonotype turned up a few times. The chain joins TRBV6-4 to TRBJ2-3; 7 nucleotides align to TRBD2. Trimming removed 4 bases from V and 1 base from J; junction bases left unmatched: 8. This CDR3 is 16 amino acids long. Germline CDR1 MRHNA, CDR2 SNTAGT. The CDR3 DNA is TGTGCCAGCAGTGGCCCAGTCCTAGCGGGCACAGATACGCAGTATTTT. It yields the protein CASSGPVLAGTDTQYF.

This clonotype was observed at least ten times. This rearrangement joins TRBV21-1 to TRBJ2-2; TRBD2, the D gene given by the table, was not confirmed from the DNA. TRBV21-1 is designated a pseudogene. The CDR3 totals 16 residues. The CDR3 region has the DNA TGTGCCAGCAGCAAAGAGGGACAAGCCAGGGCCGGGGAGCTGTTTTTT. Translated: CASSKEGQARAGELFF.

This clonotype has just a few counts. The CDR3 DNA sequence: TGTGCCAGCAGCCAAGAGGGGCTTGTGGCAGATACGCAGTATTTT. Its protein product is CASSQEGLVADTQYF. V gene TRBV14 combines with J gene TRBJ2-3; possible D gene TRBD1, 5 bases. V lost 0 bases and J lost 4, with 11 bases in between. CDR1 and CDR2 (germline): SGHDN, FVKESK. The CDR3 spans 15 residues.

The chain carries TRBV9 and TRBJ2-7; 7 nucleotides align to TRBD2. Germline loops: CDR1 SGDLS, CDR2 YYNGEE. With 2 bases clipped from V and 5 bases from J, the junction kept 13 bases outside the gene matches. The CDR3 extends over 16 amino acids. The CDR3 sequence is CASSVGPASGPHEQYF. DNA of the CDR3: TGTGCCAGCAGCGTCGGACCCGCTAGCGGTCCCCACGAGCAGTACTTC.

This clonotype showed up just once. Its ends do not fully match the called genes, so a read error is possible. The rearrangement joins TRBV12-3 or TRBV12-4 to TRBJ1-4, with D unclear. This CDR3 is built from 19 residues. CDR3 in amino acids: CTSSSHRGLVGKTNEKLFF. CDR3 nucleotide sequence: TGTACCAGCAGTTCCCATAGAGGCCTGGTGGGGAAGACTAATGAAAAACTGTTTTTT.

In this sample, this clonotype turned up many times. The chain combines TRBV2 with TRBJ2-3; 11 bases match TRBD2. Germline CDR1 and CDR2: SNHLY and FYNNEI. V lost 0 bases to trimming and J lost 2 bases; unmatched junction nucleotides: 1. The CDR3 is 16 amino acids. CDR3 amino acids: CASSEATSGNTDTQYF. CDR3 bases: TGTGCCAGCAGTGAAGCGACTAGCGGGAACACAGATACGCAGTATTTT.

There are a few counts of this clonotype. The chain links TRBV4-1 to TRBJ2-6, with 7 bases identical to TRBD1. The CDR3 runs 18 residues. J gave up 2 bases and V 5 bases, and 12 bases lay outside the gene matches. Germline CDR1 reads MGHRA; CDR2 reads YSYEKL. CDR3: CASSYPGGSAPGANVLTF. The CDR3 nucleotides are TGCGCCAGCAGCTACCCAGGGGGTTCGGCTCCTGGGGCCAACGTCCTGACTTTC.

The chain joins TRBV7-2 to TRBJ2-3; possible D gene TRBD2, 5 bases. Germline V gives CDR1 SGHTA, CDR2 FQGNSA. The CDR3 loop spans 14 amino acids. V was clipped by 1 base and J by 3 bases, with 8 bases between them. The CDR3 nucleotides read TGTGCCAGCAGCTTAGATACGGGAACAGATACGCAGTATTTT. Amino acid sequence: CASSLDTGTDTQYF.

The rearrangement links TRBV20-1 to TRBJ1-1; D remains ambiguous. Germline V lookup: CDR1 DFQATT, CDR2 SNEGSKA (reference sequence). V was trimmed by 6 bases and J by 3 bases, leaving 11 bases between them. This CDR3 has 12 amino acids. CDR3 protein: CSAGRTDTEAFF. The DNA of the CDR3 is TGCAGTGCCGGACGGACTGACACTGAAGCTTTCTTT.

The chain couples TRBV4-1 to TRBJ2-7, with TRBD1 matching over 12 bases. This CDR3 spans 15 amino acids. Looked up from germline, CDR1 is MGHRA and CDR2 is YSYEKL. V dropped 1 base and J dropped 6; count of bases not matched to a gene: 4. The CDR3 protein is CASSQVGTGGFEQYF. CDR3 DNA: TGCGCCAGCAGCCAAGTGGGGACAGGGGGCTTCGAGCAGTACTTC.

In its sample, this clonotype was seen a few times. The chain links TRBV20-1 to TRBJ2-7, with D hard to call. The length of the CDR3 is 13 residues. Germline loops: CDR1 DFQATT, CDR2 SNEGSKA (reference sequence). V was cut by 6 bases and J by 2 bases, with 14 bases left in between. CDR3 amino acids: CSAAVLNAYEQYF. The CDR3 region has the DNA TGCAGTGCCGCTGTCCTGAATGCCTACGAGCAGTACTTC.

In this sample, this clonotype turned up many times. V is TRBV12-3 or TRBV12-4 and J is TRBJ2-1, with 10 bases aligning to TRBD2. The CDR3 length is 15 residues. The V segment lost 5 bases and the J segment 7 bases; nucleotides outside the gene matches: 8. The CDR3 region has the DNA TGTGCCAGCAGTACCCCGGGACTAGCGCTAAATGAGCAGTTCTTC. Amino acids: CASSTPGLALNEQFF.

This clonotype was counted only a few times. The conserved phenylalanine or tryptophan normally closing the CDR3 is absent here, so this likely arose from a read error. The chain has TRBV7-9 and TRBJ2-1, with 10 bases identical to TRBD2. V shed 5 bases and J 3 bases; nucleotides not matched to a gene: 10. This CDR3 has 17 amino acids. The germline V gene has CDR1 SEHNR and CDR2 FQNEAQ (reference sequence). The CDR3 DNA follows: TGTGCCAGCAGCCCTTTAGCGGGAGGATTTCTCTACAATGAGCAGTTCTTG. Translating gives CASSPLAGGFLYNEQFL.

The chain has TRBV7-3 and TRBJ2-7; TRBD2 aligns across 12 bases. The CDR3 contains 16 residues. V lost 3 bases, J lost 5 bases, and 8 bases stayed unmatched. Germline CDR1 reads SGHTA; CDR2 reads FQGTGA. The CDR3 DNA reads as TGTGCCAGCAGCTTGAACGGACTAGCGGGAAAAAACGAGCAGTACTTC. Translation gives CASSLNGLAGKNEQYF.

V gene TRBV6-5 combines with J gene TRBJ1-5, with no clear D. CDR3 size: 14 residues. The V gene lost 2 bases and the J gene lost 5 bases, with 10 bases spanning the gap. The germline V gene encodes CDR1 MNHEY and CDR2 SVGAGI. CDR3 in amino acids: CASSYRYRDQPQHF. CDR3 in DNA: TGTGCCAGCAGTTACCGGTATAGGGATCAGCCCCAGCATTTT.

The V call is TRBV6-1, the J call TRBJ1-2; 9 bases are shared with TRBD1. CDR3 size: 15 residues. Looked up from germline, CDR1 is MNHNS and CDR2 is SASEGT. The ends lost 4 bases at V and 2 bases at J; junction bases unmatched: 5. The DNA of the CDR3 is TGTGCCAGCAGTGTGGACAGGGGAATCAACTATGGCTACACCTTC. Its translation is CASSVDRGINYGYTF.

This chain uses TRBV7-3 with TRBJ2-3; no clear D. Trimming pared 0 bases from V and 8 bases from J, leaving 15 bases between. Germline CDR1 is SGHTA and CDR2 is FQGTGA. CDR3 length: 15 amino acids. CDR3 coding DNA: TGTGCCAGCAGCTTAACGAAGCGCCCGCCGGGTACGCAGTATTTT. Amino acids: CASSLTKRPPGTQYF.

The rearrangement links TRBV27 to TRBJ1-2; 12 bases are shared with TRBD1. The CDR3 sequence is 16 residues long. CDR1 MNHEY and CDR2 SMNVEV come from the germline V gene (reference sequence). J lost 4 bases, V lost 5 bases, and 8 bases had no gene match. CDR3 loop: CASSPTGTGGVYGYTF. The CDR3 DNA follows: TGTGCCAGCAGTCCCACAGGGACAGGGGGCGTCTATGGCTACACCTTC.

The V call is TRBV27, the J call TRBJ2-7; 12 bases fit TRBD2. Per germline, CDR1 MNHEY and CDR2 SMNVEV (reference sequence). There are 18 residues in the CDR3. V shed 1 base, J shed 3 bases, and the junction held 10 bases outside the gene matches. The CDR3 spells CASSLFAASGRALYEQYF. Here the CDR3 DNA reads TGTGCCAGCAGTTTATTTGCGGCTAGCGGGAGGGCCCTCTACGAGCAGTACTTC.

The CDR3 region is CASSLVSGGKGGNTIYF. The CDR3 DNA sequence: TGTGCCAGCAGCTTAGTGTCTGGGGGGAAAGGTGGAAACACCATATATTTT. V and J are TRBV7-8 and TRBJ1-3; tentatively, D is TRBD1 (5 bases). The CDR3 sequence is 17 residues long. Per the germline V gene, CDR1 is SGHVS and CDR2 is FQNEAQ. V was trimmed by 1 base and J by 3 bases, leaving 16 bases between them.

This chain uses TRBV6-2 or TRBV6-3 with TRBJ1-2; the D is unclear. The CDR3 is made up of 11 amino acids. Germline V gives CDR1 MNHEY, CDR2 SVGEGT. Trimming took 8 bases from V and 8 from J, leaving 12 bases between them. This CDR3 reads CASSHTAGYTF. CDR3 sequence (DNA): TGTGCCAGCTCCCACACGGCGGGCTACACCTTC.

This chain's CDR3 is CASSPLGNKGQETQYF. CDR3 sequence (DNA): TGTGCCAGCTCACCATTGGGAAATAAGGGCCAAGAGACCCAGTACTTC. This chain connects TRBV18 to TRBJ2-5; D remains unclear. CDR1 KGHSH and CDR2 LQKENI come from the germline V gene. The CDR3 consists of 16 residues. Trimming took off 2 bases at V and 1 base at J, with 14 bases between the two ends.

This clonotype was counted a few times. The rearrangement links TRBV11-2 to TRBJ1-1, with 7 nucleotides matching TRBD1. Trimming took 1 base from V and 4 from J; bases not matched to a gene: 12. The CDR3 extends over 17 amino acids. CDR1 SGHAT and CDR2 FQNNGV come from the germline V gene. The CDR3 nucleotides are TGTGCCAGCAGCTTAGGGCGGCAGGGGGGTCGGGGCACTGAAGCTTTCTTT. Translation: CASSLGRQGGRGTEAFF. Drawing the rest from reference TRBV11-2 and TRBJ1-1, the complete variable domain is EAGVAQSPRYKIIEKRQSVAFWCNPISGHATLYWYQQILGQGPKLLIQFQNNGVVDDSQLPKDRFSAERLKGVDSTLKIQPAKLEDSAVYLCASSLGRQGGRGTEAFFGQGTRLTVV.

This clonotype has only a few counts. The chain employs TRBV3-1 and TRBJ2-5, with D tentatively TRBD2 (6 bases). Germline loops: CDR1 LGHDT, CDR2 YNNKEL (reference sequence). CDR3 length: 13 amino acids. Between the trimmed V and J ends, which lost 3 bases and 9 bases, there was a span of 14 bases. CDR3 DNA: TGTGCCAGCAGCCAGAAAGGCGGAGGGTCCCAGTACTTC. This translates into CASSQKGGGSQYF.

The rearrangement uses TRBV4-2 and TRBJ2-2; D is undetermined. V was clipped by 8 bases and J by 0 bases, with 13 bases between them. Germline values: CDR1 LGHNA, CDR2 YNFKEQ. CDR3 length equals 15 residues. The CDR3 region has the DNA TGTGCCAGCGGTCTGCCCACCGCGAACACCGGGGAGCTGTTTTTT. It specifies CASGLPTANTGELFF.

This clonotype was found many times. The chain employs TRBV12-3 or TRBV12-4 and TRBJ2-7, with D unclear. Trimming took 3 bases from V and 6 from J, leaving 9 bases between them. The CDR3 sequence is 12 residues long. The CDR3, as DNA: TGTGCCAGCAGTTTTCGTGGCGGCGAGCAGTACTTC. As protein: CASSFRGGEQYF.